The rows below give T cell receptor beta chains drawn from one sample of a study of vaccination and CD4 T cells after COVID-19. These TCRs are of unknown antigen specificity. A single record per CDR3 protein comes from TCRdb applying MiXCR to the PCR reads. The sample contains almost 5,500 distinct CDR3 sequences, about two fifths of which appear only once. Sequencing input: CD4+ T cells from blood, cultured in vitro. Source of these receptors: a human donor in good health. Each CDR3 is given with its conserved first and last residue. D genes are given only for firm matches. Some rows mark clone size as missing; the rest say once, few, many or name a class of expanded clone.

d_call,clone_size,v_call,j_call,cdr3_aa,cdr3_nt
TRBD1,few,TRBV20-1,TRBJ2-7,CSAPGQGFFHEQYF,TGCAGTGCCCCGGGACAGGGTTTTTTCCACGAGCAGTACTTC
NA,few,TRBV6-1,TRBJ1-2,CASSPSSLNYGYTF,TGTGCCAGCAGCCCATCTTCCCTTAACTATGGCTACACCTTC
NA,NA,TRBV15,TRBJ2-5,CATSRGWETQYF,TGTGCCACCAGCAGAGGGTGGGAGACCCAGTACTTC
NA,NA,TRBV27,TRBJ2-7,CASSSIVTDATSYEQYF,TGTGCCAGCAGTTCGATTGTGACGGACGCCACCTCCTACGAGCAGTACTTC
NA,NA,TRBV5-1,TRBJ1-2,CASSLTFYGYTF,TGCGCCAGCAGCTTGACCTTCTATGGCTACACCTTC
TRBD1,NA,TRBV12-3/TRBV12-4,TRBJ1-5,CASSFGQANQPQHF,TGTGCCAGCAGTTTCGGACAGGCAAATCAGCCCCAGCATTTT
TRBD1,NA,TRBV6-1,TRBJ2-7,CASRRQGRGHEQYF,TGTGCCAGCAGGAGACAGGGGCGCGGTCACGAGCAGTACTTC
NA,few,TRBV20-1,TRBJ1-6,CSARVGHDNSPLHF,TGCAGTGCCAGGGTGGGGCATGATAATTCACCCCTCCACTTT
TRBD2,few,TRBV6-1,TRBJ2-3,CASRKPSGRADDTQYF,TGTGCCAGCAGAAAACCGAGCGGGAGGGCCGACGATACGCAGTATTTT
NA,NA,TRBV5-1,TRBJ1-4,CASSRADGDEKLFF,TGCGCCAGCAGCCGGGCGGACGGAGATGAAAAACTGTTTTTT
TRBD2,NA,TRBV6-5,TRBJ2-3,CASSYTGVGGGSTDTQYF,TGTGCCAGCAGTTACACTGGCGTGGGCGGGGGTAGCACAGATACGCAGTATTTT
NA,few,TRBV7-2,TRBJ1-5,CASSLRPGRIQPQHF,TGTGCCAGCAGCTTAAGGCCAGGGAGAATTCAGCCCCAGCATTTT
TRBD2,NA,TRBV19,TRBJ2-2,CASSGTSGALRELFF,TGTGCCAGTAGTGGGACTAGCGGGGCGCTCCGGGAGCTGTTTTTT
NA,few,TRBV6-2/TRBV6-3,TRBJ1-1,CASSRPGPEAFF,TGTGCCAGCAGCCGACCGGGGCCTGAAGCTTTCTTT
NA,NA,TRBV10-3,TRBJ1-6,CAIAQSPPDSPLHF,TGTGCCATCGCTCAGAGCCCCCCGGATTCACCCCTCCACTTT
NA,NA,TRBV7-2,TRBJ2-3,CASSLNWAGDTQYF,TGTGCCAGCAGCTTAAATTGGGCCGGGGATACGCAGTATTTT
NA,few,TRBV2,TRBJ1-6,CASSDPPGLLHF,TGTGCCAGCAGTGACCCCCCCGGACTCCTCCACTTT
NA,NA,TRBV19,TRBJ1-1,CASSRSRVDTEAFF,TGTGCCAGTAGCCGAAGCCGGGTGGACACTGAAGCTTTCTTT
TRBD1,few,TRBV27,TRBJ2-7,CASSSGTGSGEQYF,TGTGCCAGCAGCTCCGGGACAGGGTCGGGGGAGCAGTACTTC
NA,NA,TRBV10-1,TRBJ2-3,CASSESGLGADTQYF,TGCGCCAGCAGTGAGTCGGGACTGGGAGCAGATACGCAGTATTTT
NA,few,TRBV27,TRBJ1-1,CASSLFKTGQNTEAFF,TGTGCCAGCAGTTTATTTAAGACAGGACAGAACACTGAAGCTTTCTTT
NA,NA,TRBV19,TRBJ2-5,CASSVQETQYF,TGTGCCAGTAGTGTACAAGAGACCCAGTACTTC
TRBD1,NA,TRBV6-1,TRBJ1-1,CASTGGGPEAGAFF,TGTGCCAGCACCGGAGGGGGCCCGGAGGCGGGAGCTTTCTTT
TRBD1,NA,TRBV5-4,TRBJ2-7,CASTDQNRGPYEQYF,TGTGCCAGCACCGACCAAAACAGGGGGCCCTACGAGCAGTACTTC
NA,NA,TRBV7-8,TRBJ2-7,CASSLGSKTYEQYF,TGTGCCAGCAGCTTAGGGAGTAAGACCTACGAGCAGTACTTC
NA,NA,TRBV14,TRBJ2-1,CASSQVRPRSYNEQFF,TGTGCCAGCAGCCAAGTTCGGCCCCGCTCCTACAATGAGCAGTTCTTC
TRBD2,NA,TRBV11-2,TRBJ2-1,CASSLDSGTSSYNEQFF,TGTGCCAGCAGCTTAGATAGCGGGACAAGCTCCTACAATGAGCAGTTCTTC
NA,once,TRBV12-3/TRBV12-4,TRBJ1-1,CASSYSTTEAFF,TGTGCCAGCAGTTATAGTACCACTGAAGCTTTCTTT
NA,few,TRBV28,TRBJ1-2,CASSSIGYTF,TGTGCCAGCAGTTCAATCGGCTACACCTTC
TRBD1,NA,TRBV6-5,TRBJ1-2,CASSYSTGQGGYTF,TGTGCCAGCAGTTACTCGACAGGACAGGGGGGCTACACCTTC
TRBD2,NA,TRBV28,TRBJ2-4,CASSSGTSGGRSIQYF,TGTGCCAGCAGTTCTGGGACTAGCGGGGGTCGAAGCATTCAGTACTTC
NA,NA,TRBV7-6,TRBJ2-1,CASSSSPSRRGDEQFF,TGTGCCAGCAGCTCATCTCCTAGTAGGAGGGGAGATGAGCAGTTCTTC
NA,NA,TRBV6-5,TRBJ1-6,CASSYSGEGPDNSPLHF,TGTGCCAGCAGTTACTCGGGGGAAGGGCCCGATAATTCACCCCTCCACTTT
NA,few,TRBV6-1,TRBJ2-7,CASSEASGSSYEQYF,TGTGCCAGCAGTGAAGCTTCCGGGAGCTCCTACGAGCAGTACTTC
NA,NA,TRBV5-1,TRBJ1-5,CASSLAGNNQPQHF,TGCGCCAGCAGCTTGGCCGGAAACAATCAGCCCCAGCATTTT
NA,few,TRBV6-1,TRBJ1-2,CASSEGSGVYGYTF,TGTGCCAGCAGTGAAGGTTCAGGGGTATATGGCTACACCTTC
NA,few,TRBV7-6,TRBJ1-2,CASSLTSGYTF,TGTGCCAGCAGCTTAACATCTGGCTACACCTTC
TRBD1,NA,TRBV12-3/TRBV12-4,TRBJ1-2,CASSPRTGLNYGYTF,TGTGCCAGCAGTCCGCGGACAGGACTTAACTATGGCTACACCTTC
NA,NA,TRBV20-1,TRBJ1-3,CSARDPGSGNTIYF,TGCAGTGCTAGAGATCCGGGCTCTGGAAACACCATATATTTT
TRBD1,few,TRBV15,TRBJ1-1,CATRTPGQGRSEAFF,TGTGCCACCCGAACCCCGGGACAGGGACGGTCTGAAGCTTTCTTT